This is a list of T cell receptor beta chains from one sample in a study of Ad26.COV2.S vaccination and SARS-CoV-2 variants. Sequencing was performed with immunoSEQ multiplex PCR; in TCRdb, only in-frame clones are kept and a portion is missing. Found here are about 680,000 clones, roughly 90% of them singletons; the top ten hold over 1.3%. The source was peripheral blood, collected in a trial of Ad26.COV2.S vaccine versus placebo. The receptors derive from a person between 18 and 60 years old who received the Ad26.COV2.S COVID-19 vaccine or a placebo. The CDR3 runs from the conserved cysteine through the conserved F or W. A D gene is named only where the DNA matches it firmly. The listing skips clone size in some rows; elsewhere it reads once, few, many or a size class.

>TRBJ1-1|15|TRBV6-5|.|.
CASSWDGLMNTEAFF
TGTGCCAGCAGTTGGGACGGTCTCATGAACACTGAAGCTTTCTTT
>TRBJ2-1|13|TRBV5-1|.|.
CASSLRTDNEQFF
TGCGCCAGCAGCTTACGGACAGACAATGAGCAGTTCTTC
>TRBJ2-1|15|TRBV6-5|.|.
CASSYGDTRVREQFF
TGTGCCAGCAGTTACGGCGACACGCGGGTTCGTGAGCAGTTCTTC
>TRBJ2-7|13|TRBV10-3|once|TRBD1
CAISGQGAYEQYF
TGTGCCATCAGTGGACAGGGGGCATATGAGCAGTACTTC
>TRBJ2-3|14|TRBV19|.|.
CASKERGITDTQYF
TGTGCCAGTAAAGAAAGGGGGATAACAGATACGCAGTATTTT
>TRBJ2-5|16|TRBV6-5|.|TRBD2
CASSYSGSSGSETQYF
TGTGCCAGCAGTTACTCGGGGTCTAGCGGGAGTGAGACCCAGTACTTC
>TRBJ2-7|14|TRBV30|few|.
CAWRKGESPGEQYF
TGTGCCTGGAGGAAAGGGGAATCCCCGGGGGAGCAGTACTTC
>TRBJ1-5|14|TRBV19|once|.
CASSMTGGNQPQHF
TGTGCCAGTAGTATGACGGGCGGCAATCAGCCCCAGCATTTT
>TRBJ1-5|15|TRBV27|.|TRBD1
CASRDSDRVGQPQHF
TGTGCCAGCAGGGATTCCGACAGGGTAGGGCAGCCCCAGCATTTT
>TRBJ2-3|13|TRBV5-1|.|.
CASSLRAGDTQYF
TGCGCCAGCAGCTTGCGTGCTGGAGATACGCAGTATTTT
>TRBJ2-2|15|TRBV7-2|.|.
CASSYPTAGTGELFF
TGTGCCAGCAGCTATCCAACCGCGGGCACCGGGGAGCTGTTTTTT
>TRBJ1-1|14|TRBV10-3|.|TRBD1
CAISERTGLTEAFF
TGTGCCATCAGTGAGCGGACAGGGCTCACTGAAGCTTTCTTT
>TRBJ2-1|12|TRBV30|once|TRBD2
CACSGSGNEQFF
TGTGCCTGTAGCGGGAGCGGCAATGAGCAGTTCTTC
>TRBJ2-7|12|TRBV12-3/TRBV12-4|.|.
CASRDRTYEQYF
TGTGCCAGCCGGGACCGAACCTACGAGCAGTACTTC
>TRBJ1-4|15|TRBV7-2|.|.
CASSLVGQSWSELFF
TGTGCCAGCAGCTTAGTCGGCCAGAGTTGGTCAGAACTGTTTTTT
>TRBJ2-5|13|TRBV7-9|.|.
CASSLGRLETQYF
TGTGCCAGCAGCTTAGGCAGGTTGGAGACCCAGTACTTC
>TRBJ1-3|13|TRBV12-5|.|.
CANRGGSGNTIYF
TGTGCTAATCGAGGGGGCTCTGGAAACACCATATATTTT
>TRBJ2-1|15|TRBV5-6|.|TRBD1
CASSSWTGLYNEQFF
TGTGCCAGCAGCTCGTGGACAGGTCTCTACAATGAGCAGTTCTTC
>TRBJ2-7|11|TRBV3-1/TRBV3-2|.|.
CASGPSGEQYF
TGTGCCAGCGGGCCTTCCGGCGAGCAGTACTTC
>TRBJ1-2|12|TRBV5-6|.|.
CASTRGNYGYTF
TGTGCCAGCACAAGGGGGAACTATGGCTACACCTTC
>TRBJ1-5|14|TRBV19|.|.
CASRTPGRNQPQHF
TGTGCCAGCAGAACGCCGGGGCGCAATCAGCCCCAGCATTTT
>TRBJ1-2|13|TRBV6-1|.|.
CASSEVTNYGYTF
TGTGCCAGCAGTGAAGTGACAAACTATGGCTACACCTTC
>TRBJ2-1|12|TRBV27|.|.
CASSTRYNEQFF
TGTGCCAGCAGTACTAGATACAATGAGCAGTTCTTC
>TRBJ2-3|16|TRBV11-3|.|TRBD2
CASSLSSSGSTDTQYF
TGTGCCAGCAGCTTATCCTCTAGCGGGAGTACAGATACGCAGTATTTT
>TRBJ2-7|13|TRBV25-1|.|.
CASSVTGAGHLYF
TGTGCCAGCAGTGTCACGGGGGCGGGACACTTGTACTTC
>TRBJ2-1|16|TRBV10-3|.|TRBD2
CAISGTSGIVHNEQFF
TGTGCCATCAGTGGAACTAGCGGGATAGTACACAATGAGCAGTTCTTC
>TRBJ1-3|15|TRBV27|.|.
CASSLSIGRGNTIYF
TGTGCCAGCAGTTTATCGATAGGGAGAGGAAACACCATATATTTT
>TRBJ1-3|16|TRBV5-1|.|.
CASSYGLTDLGDTIYF
TGCGCCAGCAGCTACGGACTGACGGATTTGGGGGACACCATATATTTT
>TRBJ2-5|14|TRBV5-1|once|TRBD2
CASSSGKLQETQYF
TGCGCCAGCAGTAGCGGGAAGCTCCAAGAGACCCAGTACTTC
>TRBJ2-3|11|TRBV2|.|.
CASSDLNTQYF
TGTGCCAGCAGTGATCTGAATACGCAGTATTTT
>TRBJ2-7|15|TRBV5-4|.|.
CASSLAAGSSYEQYF
TGTGCCAGCAGCTTGGCCGCGGGAAGCTCCTACGAGCAGTACTTC
>TRBJ2-1|15|TRBV4-1|once|.
CASSQEASSYNEQFF
TGCGCCAGCAGCCAAGAGGCGAGCTCCTACAATGAGCAGTTCTTC
>TRBJ1-1|13|TRBV7-9|once|TRBD1
CASRDRADTEAFF
TGTGCCAGCAGGGACAGGGCGGACACTGAAGCTTTCTTT
>TRBJ1-2|16|TRBV5-4|.|.
CASSLGGGARGYGYTF
TGTGCCAGCAGCTTAGGGGGGGGCGCGAGGGGCTATGGCTACACCTTC
>TRBJ2-5|11|TRBV5-1|once|.
CASSGGETQYF
TGCGCCAGCAGCGGGGGGGAGACCCAGTACTTC
>TRBJ2-2|14|TRBV10-1|.|TRBD2
CASSRAGDTGELFF
TGCGCCAGCAGTAGAGCGGGAGACACCGGGGAGCTGTTTTTT
>TRBJ1-1|12|TRBV7-9|.|.
CASSPGVTEAFF
TGTGCCAGCAGCCCCGGAGTCACTGAAGCTTTCTTT
>TRBJ2-5|14|TRBV7-7|.|.
CASSRAIHQETQYF
TGTGCTAGCAGCCGGGCAATTCATCAAGAGACCCAGTACTTC
>TRBJ2-7|14|TRBV6-5|few|TRBD1
CAGSGGQGSYEQYF
TGTGCCGGCTCGGGGGGACAGGGGTCATACGAGCAGTACTTC
>TRBJ1-2|17|TRBV18|.|.
CASSPPFYQGSNYGYTF
TGTGCCAGCTCACCACCATTTTATCAGGGGTCCAACTATGGCTACACCTTC
>TRBJ2-1|15|TRBV19|.|TRBD1
CASSIGGTGDHEQFF
TGTGCCAGTAGTATCGGGGGGACAGGGGACCATGAGCAGTTCTTC
>TRBJ1-6|13|TRBV18|.|.
CATSPGEDSPLHF
TGTGCCACCTCCCCGGGGGAAGATTCACCCCTCCACTTT
>TRBJ1-4|12|TRBV6-1|.|.
CASSETNEKLFF
TGTGCCAGCAGTGAAACTAATGAAAAACTGTTTTTT
>TRBJ1-2|13|TRBV5-1|once|.
CASSKREGYGYTF
TGCGCCAGCAGTAAGCGGGAAGGCTATGGCTACACCTTC
>TRBJ2-7|13|TRBV15|.|.
CATSIINSYEQYF
TGTGCCACCAGCATTATCAACTCCTACGAGCAGTACTTC
>TRBJ2-3|15|TRBV27|.|TRBD1
CASSIGTGGTDTQYF
TGTGCCAGCAGTATAGGGACAGGCGGCACAGATACGCAGTATTTT
>TRBJ2-4|16|TRBV15|.|.
CATSRERGLAKNIQYF
TGTGCCACCAGCAGAGAGAGAGGCCTAGCCAAAAACATTCAGTACTTC
>TRBJ1-6|14|TRBV19|.|.
CASKPAAIGSPLHF
TGTGCCAGTAAGCCGGCGGCGATCGGTTCACCCCTCCACTTT
>TRBJ2-1|12|TRBV6-5|.|.
CASSPGAGEQFF
TGTGCCAGCAGCCCCGGGGCGGGTGAGCAGTTCTTC
>TRBJ2-1|13|TRBV23-1|.|TRBD1
CASSQTPRDRGLF
TGCGCCAGCAGTCAAACCCCCCGGGACAGGGGCCTCTTC
>TRBJ1-4|13|TRBV2|few|.
CASINRQREKLFF
TGTGCCAGCATTAATCGACAGAGGGAAAAACTGTTTTTT
>TRBJ1-2|14|TRBV6-5|few|.
CASSPQGGHDGYTF
TGTGCCAGCAGTCCTCAGGGAGGCCACGATGGCTACACCTTC
>TRBJ2-5|13|TRBV3-1/TRBV3-2|.|.
CASSRTIQETQYF
TGTGCCAGCAGCCGGACTATCCAAGAGACCCAGTACTTC